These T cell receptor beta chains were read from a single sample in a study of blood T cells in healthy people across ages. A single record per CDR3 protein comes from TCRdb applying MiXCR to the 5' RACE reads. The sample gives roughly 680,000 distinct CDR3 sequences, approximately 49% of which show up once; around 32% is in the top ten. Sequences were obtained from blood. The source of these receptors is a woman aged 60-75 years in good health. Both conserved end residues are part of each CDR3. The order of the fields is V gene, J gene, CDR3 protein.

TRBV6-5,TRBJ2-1,CASRSGLAEQFF
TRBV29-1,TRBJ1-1,CSGAAPGWAFF
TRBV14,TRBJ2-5,CASSPFGLAEETQYF
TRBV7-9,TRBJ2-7,CASRRLGHYEQYF
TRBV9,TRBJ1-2,CASSVRGLAGGYTF
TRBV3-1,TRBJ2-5,CASSQALWGREQYF
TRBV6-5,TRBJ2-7,CASRRQGPYEQYF
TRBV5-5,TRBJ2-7,CASSQTIQIYEQYF
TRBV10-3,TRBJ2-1,CAISPGQGTGGSYNEQFF
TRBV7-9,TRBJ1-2,CASSQHLTGPVGGYTF
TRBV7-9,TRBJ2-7,CASSSQTGTGMKEQYF
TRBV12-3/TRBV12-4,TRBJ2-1,CASSLVGGIAETQFF
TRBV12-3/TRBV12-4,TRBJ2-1,CASSLWETSGFSSYNEQFF
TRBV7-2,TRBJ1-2,CASSLTGSGYTF
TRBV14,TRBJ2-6,CASSPLWISGANVLTF
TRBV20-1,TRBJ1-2,CSAIPAELNYGYTF
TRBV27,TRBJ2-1,CASSFLSRSSSYNEQFF
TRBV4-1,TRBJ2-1,CASSQSLANDEQFF
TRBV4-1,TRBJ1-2,CASSRLAGSGSYGYTF
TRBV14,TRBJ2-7,CASSPGGLQQYF
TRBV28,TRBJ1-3,CASSPRGSGNTIYF
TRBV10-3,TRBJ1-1,CAISNKQGSNTEAFF
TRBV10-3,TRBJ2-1,CATTGTSGTLSNEQFF
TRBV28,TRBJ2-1,CASSFRAVYNEQFF
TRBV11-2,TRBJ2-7,CASSVGDIYNEQYF
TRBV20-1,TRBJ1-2,CSASPVQGRGYTF
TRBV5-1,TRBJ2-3,CASSPFGSGRVETDTQYF
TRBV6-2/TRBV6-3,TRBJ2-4,CASRPLIGGRLLAKNIQYF
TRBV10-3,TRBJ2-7,CAISGPGTPLEQYF
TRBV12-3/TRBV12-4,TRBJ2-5,CASSLRDTYEQNF
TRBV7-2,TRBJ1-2,CASSPRGGRAYGYTF
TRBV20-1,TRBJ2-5,CSASWAGIQVQETQYF
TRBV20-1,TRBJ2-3,CSARRLPGSTDTQYF
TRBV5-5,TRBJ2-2,CASSLAGTLSLNTGELFF
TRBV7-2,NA,CASSFNWRADYNEQYF
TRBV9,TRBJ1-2,CASSDTGTGPYGYTF